This TCR beta chain was identified during a study of cytotoxic CD8 clonotypes in ibrutinib-treated CLL. General observations from the study: Increased clonality at ibrutinib response gave way to a return toward baseline at progression. Public clonotypes, an uncommon group, contracted or remained stable on treatment.

The table came from immunoSEQ multiplex PCR; TCRdb's copy has only in-frame clones and leaves some out. The sample yields around 160,000 clones, about four fifths seen once. As concerns this clone: The antigen is unknown.

The sample here was PBMCs, taken after 12 months of ibrutinib treatment. This clonotype originated in a human donor with chronic lymphocytic leukemia.

CDR3 nucleotide sequence: TGCGCCAGCAGCTTCCTGGAGAGGGCAGAGACCCAGTACTTC. Protein sequence: CASSFLERAETQYF. V and J are TRBV5-1 and TRBJ2-5, with D perhaps matching TRBD2 (5 bases). CDR3 length: 14 amino acids. The germline V and J ends were trimmed by 2 bases and 4 bases, with 12 bases remaining between them. CDR1 is SGHRS, CDR2 YFSETQ, per germline.